The source of this T cell receptor beta chain is a study of spatial heterogeneity in lung cancer (dated by TCRdb to between 2018 and 2021). Notes on the research overall: Beta-chain transcripts were consistently detected in greater numbers than alpha-chain transcripts, which likely reflected higher beta-chain transcript abundance. At surgery, around 200 tumor regions, almost 65 matched nontumor lung samples and 50 to 60 PBMC samples were TCR-sequenced for both alpha and beta chains. In the raw uncorrected reads, each unique combination of TCR and UMI appeared on average more than ten times. Nonsynonymous mutation counts, determined by whole-exome sequencing of tumor tissue, were related to TCR repertoire features. In non-small cell lung cancer, the study made a quantitative comparison of TCR alpha and beta repertoires among multiple tumor regions, matched nontumor lung and blood. General conclusions and limits of the study: Confirming at a functional level the hypothesis that regional TCRs recognize regional mutations was considered to require additional single-cell paired TCR alpha and beta sequencing.

Taking its sample share into account, this clonotype is medium-sized (0.01 to 0.1%). What this receptor recognizes is not known. Base qualities are not recorded, but no much larger clone differs from it by a single base. V is shortened by 2 bases, J by 12 bases, and the region joining them spans 11 bases. CDR1 MDHEN and CDR2 SYDVKM were looked up in the germline V gene. From the cysteine through the phenylalanine, the CDR3 covers 12 amino acids. Only the CDR3 portion is preserved as DNA: 36 bases, with reading frame beginning at the first base. Sample time point, as interpreted from the label and publication: sample taken at primary tumor resection. The donors were 70 or so patients from the lung TRACERx cohort who had early-stage, untreated non-small cell lung cancer. Whole RNA extracted from tumor and nontumor lung tissue, or from cryopreserved PBMC samples, was used for TCR sequencing without cell sorting. A patient was chosen for TCR sequencing only when enough RNA was available from at least two tumor regions. Before being selected, tumor and adjacent nontumor lung specimens were reviewed by a lung pathologist.

The library was made by 5' RACE. Data came from a NextSeq 500. To allow correction of PCR and sequencing errors, the TCR library protocol tagged every TCR cDNA molecule with a unique molecular identifier. The original methods were these. TCR identification, UMI-based error correction and CDR3 extraction were performed with Decombinator tools. Expanded TCRs were defined as those above a frequency of 2 per 1,000, corresponding to the top 1% of the tumor frequency distribution. Renyi diversity was computed with the R vegan package after each repertoire had been subsampled 100 times to 5,000 TCRs. CDR3 similarity networks were constructed using string-kernel similarity of amino acid triplets, with links drawn between CDR3s whose pairwise similarity was above 0.82. The public reads were reanalyzed by TCRdb: fastp trimming at Q25, MiXCR alignment, in-frame beta chains only. Under each unique CDR3 protein, matching rows form one entry showing the most common genes and DNA. TCRdb's processing, not the authors', yielded these V and J calls. Present in this sample are approximately 6,200 distinct CDR3 sequences, about 20% of which were seen just once. The ten largest clones add up to over 15% of the sample.

This clonotype was obtained from a male donor with early-stage non-small cell lung cancer. Sequenced material: normal lung tissue next to the tumor, taken at surgery. The chain couples TRBV28 to TRBJ1-5, and TRBD1 may be the D gene, going by 6 matching bases. The CDR3 protein: CASSLEGDLQHF. The bases read TGTGCCAGCAGTTTAGAGGGGGACCTCCAGCATTTT.